The rows below give T cell receptor beta chains drawn from one sample of a study of blood T cell repertoires in COVID-19. The method was immunoSEQ multiplex PCR; TCRdb's version includes in-frame clones alone and lacks a portion of them. Of approximately 41,000 clones listed, around nine tenths are singletons. Sequencing was carried out using peripheral blood. The receptors shown here come from a human donor in a cohort sampled during active COVID-19. Each CDR3 is given with its conserved first and last residue. The D gene is left open where the match is weak. Only some rows state a clone size, as once, few, many or a class for expanded clones.

D,size,V,J,DNA,CDR3
TRBD1,-,TRBV28,TRBJ1-2,TGTGCCAGCAGCCCCGGACAGGCGAACTATGGCTACACCTTC,CASSPGQANYGYTF
-,-,TRBV2,TRBJ1-4,TGTGCCAGCAGTGAAGCGGGCGGGATTTCGAATGAAAAACTGTTTTTT,CASSEAGGISNEKLFF
TRBD1,-,TRBV7-3,TRBJ2-1,TGTGCCAGCAGCTTAAATACAGGGGAAATCCACAATGAGCAGTTCTTC,CASSLNTGEIHNEQFF
TRBD2,-,TRBV6-5,TRBJ2-1,TGTGCCACCTCCACTAGCGGGATTGAGCAGTTCTTC,CATSTSGIEQFF
-,-,TRBV9,TRBJ2-7,TGTGCCAGCAGCGTAGGTGGCCCCACCTACGAGCAGTACTTC,CASSVGGPTYEQYF
TRBD2,-,TRBV28,TRBJ2-3,TGTGCCAGCAGTTTCCCACTAGCGGGAGAGCAAGATACGCAGTATTTT,CASSFPLAGEQDTQYF
-,-,TRBV27,TRBJ1-6,TGTGCCAGCAGTCCCCCGGGGGGCAGCTCCTATAATTCACCCCTCCACTTT,CASSPPGGSSYNSPLHF
TRBD2,-,TRBV28,TRBJ2-4,TGTGCCAGCAGTTTAGTGGGGGAGGGGAAAAACATTCAGTACTTC,CASSLVGEGKNIQYF
-,-,TRBV28,TRBJ1-1,TGTGCCAGCAGAATAGGGGAGGGGTTGAACACTGAAGCTTTCTTT,CASRIGEGLNTEAFF
-,-,TRBV15,TRBJ1-2,TGTGCCACCAGCATCGGAGGTCGGGGATTCGATTATGGCTACACCTTC,CATSIGGRGFDYGYTF
-,-,TRBV5-1,TRBJ2-2,TGCGCCAGCAGCTCGATACAGGGCAGGGGCACCGGGGAGCTGTTTTTT,CASSSIQGRGTGELFF
TRBD2,-,TRBV28,TRBJ2-2,TGTGCCAGCACACTCGGGCTAGCGGGAGCCGGGGAGCTGTTTTTT,CASTLGLAGAGELFF
-,-,TRBV3-1/TRBV3-2,TRBJ2-7,TGTGCCAGCCAGCGGGCGAGCGAGCAGTACTTC,CASQRASEQYF
TRBD2,-,TRBV5-8,TRBJ2-5,TGTGCCAGCAGCCCGGGGACTAGCAGTCTGGAGACCCAGTACTTC,CASSPGTSSLETQYF
-,once,TRBV6-5,TRBJ1-5,TGTGCCAGCAGTTACTCGACACCTAATAGCAATCAGCCCCAGCATTTT,CASSYSTPNSNQPQHF
TRBD1,once,TRBV4-1,TRBJ1-6,TGCGCCAGCAGCCCCCTAACAGGGGGGAATTCACCCCTCCACTTT,CASSPLTGGNSPLHF
TRBD1,-,TRBV14,TRBJ2-5,TGTGCCAGCAGCCAAAGATTGGGACAGGGGATCCAAGAGACCCAGTACTTC,CASSQRLGQGIQETQYF
TRBD2,-,TRBV6-7,TRBJ2-5,TGTGCCAGCAGCCCCAGAAGCCTCCCGGGACTAGCGATCCAAGAGACCCAGTACTTC,CASSPRSLPGLAIQETQYF
-,-,TRBV30,TRBJ2-2,TGTGCCTGGAGTGGGATCCGGACAGCTAACACCGGGGAGCTGTTTTTT,CAWSGIRTANTGELFF
TRBD2,-,TRBV29-1,TRBJ2-2,TGCAGCGTTGACCTAGCGGGAGACACCGGGGAGCTGTTTTTT,CSVDLAGDTGELFF
TRBD2,-,TRBV7-8,TRBJ2-1,TGTGCCAGCAGACCCCAAGCGGGAGGGACCTACAATGAGCAGTTCTTC,CASRPQAGGTYNEQFF
-,once,TRBV30,TRBJ2-5,TGTGCCTGGAGTTTGGGGCAGGGCTTCCAAGAGACCCAGTACTTC,CAWSLGQGFQETQYF
TRBD2,-,TRBV6-5,TRBJ2-1,TGTGCCAGCAGTCCCGATCAGCGGGAGACGAATGAGCAGTTCTTC,CASSPDQRETNEQFF
-,-,TRBV19,TRBJ2-7,TGTGCCAGTAGTAAACGTCCAGGGCCAGGTACGTTCCGGGACAATTACGAGCAGTACTTC,CASSKRPGPGTFRDNYEQYF
-,-,TRBV4-1,TRBJ1-4,TGCGCCAGCAACCCCGCCGGGGGAGCAAAACTGTTTTTT,CASNPAGGAKLFF
-,-,TRBV7-2,TRBJ1-2,TGTGCCAGCAGCTCCAGGCATGGGGGCGATGGCTACACCTTC,CASSSRHGGDGYTF
TRBD1,-,TRBV6-5,TRBJ2-1,TGTGCCAGCAGTCCACCGGGACAGGGTGATGAGCAGTTCTTC,CASSPPGQGDEQFF
TRBD1,-,TRBV9,TRBJ2-1,TGTGCCAGCAGCCGGACAGGGGGCGGCTACAATGAGCAGTTCTTC,CASSRTGGGYNEQFF
TRBD1,-,TRBV20-1,TRBJ1-4,TGCAGTGCGAGTACCGGACAGGGAATAAGGGAAAAACTGTTTTTT,CSASTGQGIREKLFF
TRBD2,-,TRBV7-2,TRBJ2-1,TGTGCCAGCAGCTTAGGGCTAGCGGGAGGGTCCCGACTAACCAATGAGCAGTTCTTC,CASSLGLAGGSRLTNEQFF
TRBD1,-,TRBV18,TRBJ2-6,TGTGCCAGCTCACCGGGACAGGGGGAGTCCTCTGGGGCCAACGTCCTGACTTTC,CASSPGQGESSGANVLTF
-,-,TRBV5-1,TRBJ1-3,TGCGCCAGCAGCTTGGGCCAGTTCGGAAACACCATATATTTT,CASSLGQFGNTIYF